These 27 T cell receptor beta chains were sequenced from one sample in a study of blood T cell repertoires in COVID-19. The table came from immunoSEQ multiplex PCR; TCRdb's copy has only in-frame clones and leaves some out. The sample shows a few hundred thousand clones, about nine tenths of them seen only once. The specimen was peripheral blood. The receptor source for this set is a woman in her twenties or thirties with COVID-19, enrolled during active disease.

This clone came up once. This sequence joins TRBV5-8 and TRBJ1-5; D is possibly TRBD1 (6 bases). With 4 bases removed from V and 0 bases from J, the gap between germline ends came to 11 bases. The length of the CDR3 is 15 residues. CDR1 is SGHTS, CDR2 YDEGEE, per germline. CDR3 residues: CASSTGINSNQPQHF. CDR3 coding DNA: TGTGCCAGCAGCACAGGGATTAATAGCAATCAGCCCCAGCATTTT.

CDR3 amino acids: CASSRSGGAPNEQFF. DNA of the CDR3: TGTGCCAGCAGCCGTAGCGGGGGGGCCCCGAATGAGCAGTTCTTC. The rearrangement uses TRBV7-8 and TRBJ2-1; 11 nucleotides line up with TRBD2. V shed 5 bases and J 7 bases; nucleotides not matched to a gene: 7. Germline loops: CDR1 SGHVS, CDR2 FQNEAQ. CDR3 length equals 15 residues.

Here the CDR3 reads CATQGEYGYTF. The CDR3 DNA is TGTGCCACACAGGGCGAATATGGCTACACCTTC. The chain links TRBV6-5 to TRBJ1-2, with D perhaps TRBD1 (6 bases). The CDR3 length is 11 residues. Trimming removed 10 bases at V and 5 bases at J, with 11 bases between. The germline V gene encodes CDR1 MNHEY and CDR2 SVGAGI.

The V and J genes are TRBV5-4 and TRBJ2-3; D not certain. The V end was cut by 3 bases, the J end by 0 bases, with 23 bases between. Looked up from germline, CDR1 is SGHNT and CDR2 is YYREEE (reference sequence). The CDR3 spans 19 residues. The CDR3 reads CASSSSKYLYPSSTDTQYF. The CDR3 DNA reads as TGTGCCAGCAGCTCCTCGAAATACTTGTATCCCTCTAGCACAGATACGCAGTATTTT. The full variable domain, with the rest looked up from reference TRBV5-4 and TRBJ2-3, is ETGVTQSPTHLIKTRGQQVTLRCSSQSGHNTVSWYQQALGQGPQFIFQYYREEENGRGNFPPRFSGLQFPNYSSELNVNALELDDSALYLCASSSSKYLYPSSTDTQYFGPGTRLTVL.

V and J are TRBV19 and TRBJ2-7; possibly TRBD1 for D (5 bases). V was trimmed by 4 bases and J by 7 bases, leaving 20 bases between them. Germline assignment: CDR1 LNHDA and CDR2 SQIVND (reference sequence). CDR3 length: 15 residues. CDR3 coding DNA: TGTGCCAGTAGTAGATCCCGGACACCCAGGCAGGAGCAGTACTTC. As protein: CASSRSRTPRQEQYF.

The rearrangement uses TRBV12-2 and TRBJ1-1. TRBV12-2 is recorded as a pseudogene. The CDR3 extends over 15 amino acids. CDR3 region: CASRPSREVNTEAFF. DNA for the CDR3: TGTGCAAGTCGCCCCTCGAGGGAGGTTAACACTGAAGCTTTCTTT.

V and J are TRBV6-6 and TRBJ1-2, with D hard to call. The CDR3 runs to 14 residues. V lost 0 bases and J 8 bases, leaving 13 bases between the germline ends. Germline CDR1 and CDR2: MNHNY and SVGAGI (reference sequence). CDR3 sequence reads: CASSYSIAGGGYTF. For the CDR3, the DNA is TGTGCCAGCAGTTACTCGATTGCGGGTGGCGGCTACACCTTC.

This clone was seen only a few times. The gene calls are TRBV5-6 and TRBJ1-2, with D perhaps matching TRBD1 (6 bases). V was clipped by 4 bases and J by 8 bases, with 15 bases between them. The germline gives CDR1 SGHDT, CDR2 YYEEEE. This CDR3 has 13 amino acids. CDR3 residues: CASSRYRRGGYTF. CDR3 nucleotide sequence: TGTGCCAGCAGCCGATATCGCAGGGGCGGCTACACCTTC.

This clone showed up just a few times. V is TRBV5-4 and J is TRBJ2-7; a weak D match, TRBD1 (6 bases). The germline gives CDR1 SGHNT, CDR2 YYREEE (reference sequence). V dropped 0 bases and J dropped 7 bases, with 11 bases sitting between them. There are 13 residues in the CDR3. CDR3 bases: TGTGCCAGCAGCTTGGACAGGGTAAGAGAGCAGTACGTC. The encoded protein is CASSLDRVREQYV.

This rearrangement joins TRBV2 to TRBJ2-3, with TRBD2 matching 9 bases. Trimming at V came to 4 bases and at J to 3 bases, leaving 5 bases not matched to a gene. Germline V gives CDR1 SNHLY, CDR2 FYNNEI. The CDR3 has 15 amino acids. The CDR3 bases are TGTGCCAGCAGTGCTATGGCGGGGGGGACAGATACGCAGTATTTT. Translation: CASSAMAGGTDTQYF.

The chain uses TRBV7-2 and TRBJ1-1, with unresolved D. Trimming pared 4 bases from V and 6 bases from J, leaving 12 bases between. This CDR3 region has 13 residues. Germline V CDR1 and CDR2: SGHTA, FQGNSA. The CDR3 DNA is TGTGCCAGCAGCTCCCCGGGTGGCCCTGAAGCTTTCTTT. Its translation is CASSSPGGPEAFF.

This clone was recorded only once. V is TRBV6-2 or TRBV6-3 and J is TRBJ2-1, with TRBD1 matching 9 bases. CDR3 length equals 15 residues. With 4 bases clipped from V and 10 bases from J, the junction kept 11 bases outside the gene matches. The germline gives CDR1 MNHEY, CDR2 SVGEGT. The CDR3 DNA reads as TGTGCCAGCAGTTGGGGTCCCGGGACAGGGCACGAGCAGTTCTTC. Amino acid sequence: CASSWGPGTGHEQFF.

This chain connects TRBV24-1 to TRBJ1-2; 9 bases fit TRBD1. Germline V gene sequence: CDR1 KGHDR, CDR2 SFDVKD. After removal of 5 bases from V and 8 bases from J, the junction contained 17 bases not matched to a gene. The CDR3 is made up of 17 amino acids. The CDR3 DNA reads as TGTGCCACCAGTGGCCCTATTCCGGGACAGGGTTTTCAGGGCTACACCTTC. It encodes CATSGPIPGQGFQGYTF.

V is TRBV5-8 and J is TRBJ2-7; maybe TRBD1 (6 bases). The CDR3 runs 12 residues. Trimming took off 2 bases at V and 3 bases at J, with 6 bases between the two ends. CDR1 is SGHTS, CDR2 YDEGEE, per germline. The CDR3 DNA is TGTGCCAGCAGCTTAGGGGGCTACGAGCAGTACTTC. Translation gives CASSLGGYEQYF.

V and J are TRBV7-6 and TRBJ1-2, with 10 bases matching TRBD1. This CDR3 has 15 amino acids. With V trimmed by 5 bases and J by 6 bases, 9 bases remained unmatched. Germline V CDR1 and CDR2: SGHVS, FNYEAQ. The CDR3 coding sequence is TGTGCCAGCAGCCCATCGACAGGGGGCGGCAATGGCTACACCTTC. Amino acids: CASSPSTGGGNGYTF.

The V and J genes are TRBV19 and TRBJ1-5, with 9 bases fitting TRBD1. This CDR3 has 13 amino acids. V was clipped by 6 bases and J by 4 bases; unmatched bases: 1. Germline V gene lookup returns CDR1 LNHDA and CDR2 SQIVND (reference sequence). The CDR3 is CASRGQGNQPQHF. CDR3 in DNA: TGTGCCAGTAGAGGACAGGGGAATCAGCCCCAGCATTTT.

This clone was recorded many times. V and J are TRBV6-1 and TRBJ2-5, with 10 bases fitting TRBD1. The CDR3 has 17 amino acids. With V trimmed by 2 bases and J by 1 base, 7 bases remained unmatched. Germline CDR1 reads MNHNS; CDR2 reads SASEGT. CDR3: CASSERPRQGAQETQYF. As DNA, the CDR3 is TGTGCCAGCAGTGAACGACCTCGACAGGGGGCCCAAGAGACCCAGTACTTC.

This clone was found many times. The CDR3 sequence: CASHSGGSSYEQYV. The CDR3 DNA reads as TGTGCCAGTCACTCGGGGGGTAGTTCCTACGAGCAGTACGTC. This chain uses TRBV6-5 with TRBJ2-7, with 7 positions matching TRBD2. Germline CDR1 is MNHEY and CDR2 is SVGAGI. Losses at the gene ends were 9 bases for V and 1 base for J; bases not matched to a gene: 9. The CDR3 has 14 residues.

This chain uses TRBV19 with TRBJ1-2, with D perhaps TRBD1 (6 bases). The germline V gene has CDR1 LNHDA and CDR2 SQIVND (reference sequence). Trimming removed 5 bases from V and 4 bases from J, with 14 bases in between. CDR3 length: 14 residues. The DNA of the CDR3 is TGTGCCAGTAGTCTCCCTGGGGGCGGCTATGGCTACACCTTC. It is translated as CASSLPGGGYGYTF. Complete variable domain (other parts from reference TRBV19 and TRBJ1-2): DGGITQSPKYLFRKEGQNVTLSCEQNLNHDAMYWYRQDPGQGLRLIYYSQIVNDFQKGDIAEGYSVSREKKESFPLTVTSAQKNPTAFYLCASSLPGGGYGYTFGSGTRLTVV.

The V gene is TRBV9, the J gene TRBJ2-7; TRBD2 is a possible D gene (6 bases). The CDR3 loop spans 15 amino acids. Trimming removed 0 bases at V and 4 bases at J, with 14 bases between. The germline V gene encodes CDR1 SGDLS and CDR2 YYNGEE. CDR3: CASSVEPGDPYEQYF. The CDR3 nucleotides are TGTGCCAGCAGCGTAGAACCGGGGGATCCTTACGAGCAGTACTTC.

The chain employs TRBV5-4 and TRBJ1-1; TRBD1 aligns across 8 bases. Germline V gives CDR1 SGHNT, CDR2 YYREEE (reference sequence). The trim removed 4 bases at V and 5 bases at J, leaving 7 bases unmatched. The CDR3 has 14 amino acids. In DNA form, the CDR3 reads TGTGCCAGCAGCCCACAGGGGGGGAAGACTGAAGCTTTCTTT. Amino acid sequence: CASSPQGGKTEAFF.

The chain is built from TRBV15 and TRBJ2-7, with TRBD2 matching 8 bases. This CDR3 contains 17 residues. V lost 0 bases, J lost 6 bases, and 13 bases stayed unmatched. Looked up from germline, CDR1 is LNHNV and CDR2 is YYDKDF (reference sequence). CDR3 in amino acids: CATSREYVGTSRLEQYF. The CDR3 coding sequence is TGTGCCACCAGCAGAGAGTACGTTGGGACTAGTCGGCTCGAGCAGTACTTC.

The V call is TRBV10-2, the J call TRBJ1-2; D may be TRBD1 (5 bases). CDR1 WSHSY and CDR2 SAAADI come from the germline V gene. The CDR3 runs 14 residues. V shed 3 bases and J shed 0 bases, with 8 bases lying between them. The CDR3 coding sequence is TGCGCCAGCAGTGAAGCGGGGGCTAACTATGGCTACACCTTC. Translation gives CASSEAGANYGYTF.

The chain's CDR3 is CASRVSGGPRGEQFF. The CDR3 DNA reads as TGTGCCAGTAGGGTCAGCGGGGGGCCCCGGGGGGAGCAGTTCTTC. The J gene is TRBJ2-1, the V gene TRBV19; 9 nucleotides match TRBD2. The ends lost 6 bases at V and 10 bases at J; junction bases unmatched: 13. The CDR3 covers 15 residues. Per germline, CDR1 LNHDA and CDR2 SQIVND (reference sequence).

The chain combines TRBV5-4 with TRBJ1-2; TRBD1 might be the D (6 bases). The CDR3 consists of 15 residues. The germline V gene has CDR1 SGHNT and CDR2 YYREEE (reference sequence). The V end lost 3 bases, the J end lost 5 bases, and 17 bases lay between the germline ends. This chain's CDR3 is CASSWGAGVGYGYTF. DNA for the CDR3: TGTGCCAGCAGCTGGGGGGCGGGGGTAGGGTATGGCTACACCTTC. The full variable domain, with the rest looked up from reference TRBV5-4 and TRBJ1-2, is ETGVTQSPTHLIKTRGQQVTLRCSSQSGHNTVSWYQQALGQGPQFIFQYYREEENGRGNFPPRFSGLQFPNYSSELNVNALELDDSALYLCASSWGAGVGYGYTFGSGTRLTVV.

Worth noting for this clone: This CDR3 is also generated by other DNA sequences in the sample. The chain has TRBV6-5 and TRBJ2-1, with 7 bases lining up with TRBD1. Germline V gene lookup returns CDR1 MNHEY and CDR2 SVGAGI. The CDR3 runs 14 residues. With V trimmed by 4 bases and J by 3 bases, 3 bases remained unmatched. The CDR3 loop reads CASSSRDSYNEQFF. For the CDR3, the DNA is TGTGCCAGCAGTTCCCGGGACAGCTACAATGAGCAGTTCTTC.

The V gene is TRBV3-1 (or the pseudogene TRBV3-2), the J gene TRBJ2-3; 10 bases map to TRBD1. Trimming removed 4 bases from V and 0 bases from J; junction bases left unmatched: 10. This CDR3 is built from 18 residues. Germline V gene sequence: CDR1 LGHDT, CDR2 YNNKEL (reference sequence). The CDR3 sequence is CASSRQGARPMSTDTQYF. The CDR3 nucleotides are TGTGCCAGCAGCCGACAGGGGGCGCGTCCAATGAGCACAGATACGCAGTATTTT.